This T cell receptor (beta chain) was documented in a study of T cells expressing NK-cell markers. Study at large: TCR beta repertoires came from sorted CD3+CD56+NKG2C+, CD3+CD56+NKG2C- and CD3+CD56-NKG2C+ T cells. Study-wide results and limits: In more than five donors, dominant CD3+CD56+NKG2C+ clones formed about 1.0-7.5% of CD8+ cells. Expanded NKG2C+ T cell clones were not confirmed as HCMV-specific.

The CDR3 has 11 amino acids. Germline V gene data show CDR1 as DFQATT and CDR2 as SNEGSKA (reference sequence). Points on this clonotype: Its specificity is unknown.

No DNA is given; TCRdb re-called the 5' RACE reads and lists each CDR3 protein once. This sample lists 400,000 to 500,000 distinct CDR3 sequences; its ten largest clones have 7.3%. V is TRBV20-1 and J is TRBJ1-4; TCRdb outputs TRBD1, but without DNA this stays unchecked. Sequenced sample: blood T cells: a sorted CD56 or NKG2C T cell subset, CD4+ or CD8+ T cells, or bulk PBMC T cells (not recorded which). The TCR was taken from a woman aged 18 to 75 in good health. CDR3: CSAQDGGKLFF.